A single sample gave rise to the 32 T cell receptor beta chains below, sequenced in a study of cytomegalovirus exposure and HLA in healthy donors. PCR used 60 Vbeta primers and 13 Jbeta primers. Assay used: immunoSEQ multiplex PCR; TCRdb lists only in-frame clones, some missing. The table lists roughly 55,000 clones, 81% of them singletons, with 2% to 3% in the top ten. The source material was PBMCs. These receptors all stem from a boy aged 5-17 years in good health and CMV-seropositive.

CDR3 residues: CAIRNRVEGADTQYF. In DNA form, the CDR3 reads TGTGCCATCAGGAACAGGGTTGAGGGGGCAGATACGCAGTATTTT. V is TRBV10-3 and J is TRBJ2-3; D perhaps matches TRBD1 (6 bases). CDR1 and CDR2 from the germline V gene are ENHRY and SYGVKD. The CDR3 is 15 residues long. V dropped 6 bases and J dropped 4 bases, with 17 bases sitting between them.

This chain links TRBV19 with TRBJ2-3; 10 positions match TRBD2. The germline gives CDR1 LNHDA, CDR2 SQIVND (reference sequence). J lost 5 bases, V lost 2 bases, and 7 bases had no gene match. The CDR3 runs 16 residues. The CDR3 here is CASSIMSGGAKDTQYF. Written as DNA, the CDR3 is TGTGCCAGTAGTATAATGAGCGGGGGGGCTAAAGATACGCAGTATTTT.

The rearrangement links TRBV4-1 to TRBJ1-4; possible D gene TRBD1, 6 bases. The ends were cut back, 0 bases at V and 8 bases at J, with 16 bases in the middle. The CDR3 contains 16 residues. CDR1 is MGHRA and CDR2 is YSYEKL in the germline V gene. The DNA for the CDR3 is TGCGCCAGCAGCCAAGACCCCGGACAGCAGCGCGAAAAACTGTTTTTT. Protein product: CASSQDPGQQREKLFF.

This clone is a singleton in its sample. CDR3 sequence: CASGLPGGTGSAVQYF. For the CDR3, the DNA is TGTGCTAGTGGTTTACCAGGAGGGACAGGGAGCGCGGTTCAGTACTTC. The chain is built from TRBV12-5 and TRBJ2-7, with 9 bases lining up with TRBD1. The CDR3 has 16 residues. Germline V gives CDR1 LGHNT, CDR2 FRNRAP. V was clipped by 3 bases and J by 10 bases; unmatched bases: 16.

In its sample, this clone was seen a few times. The chain is built from TRBV18 and TRBJ1-2, with TRBD1 as a possible D gene (6 bases). From germline, CDR1 is KGHSH and CDR2 LQKENI. The V end lost 2 bases, the J end lost 8 bases, and 12 bases lay between the germline ends. CDR3 size: 13 residues. The CDR3 DNA reads as TGTGCCAGCTCACCAGGGGCAGGGGAAGGCTACACCTTC. Its translation: CASSPGAGEGYTF.

J is TRBJ2-7 and V is TRBV5-1; 7 nucleotides match TRBD1. Germline values: CDR1 SGHRS, CDR2 YFSETQ. V dropped 0 bases and J dropped 3; count of bases not matched to a gene: 3. The CDR3 runs 14 residues. CDR3: CASSLDRGNYEQYF. The CDR3 DNA reads TGCGCCAGCAGCTTGGACAGGGGAAACTACGAGCAGTACTTC.

V gene TRBV10-1 combines with J gene TRBJ1-1; the D is unclear. The CDR3 covers 13 residues. The germline gives CDR1 WNHNN, CDR2 SYGVQD (reference sequence). Trimming removed 4 bases from V and 4 bases from J, with 10 bases in between. CDR3 in amino acids: CASSVAFGTEAFF. The DNA for the CDR3 is TGCGCCAGCAGTGTAGCATTTGGCACTGAAGCTTTCTTT.

The V and J genes are TRBV4-1 and TRBJ1-2, with D unresolved. Germline CDR1 reads MGHRA; CDR2 reads YSYEKL. CDR3 length: 13 residues. V was cut by 6 bases and J by 5 bases, with 13 bases left in between. The CDR3 DNA is TGCGCCAGCAGACAGACAACGGGGTATGGCTACACCTTC. Its protein product is CASRQTTGYGYTF.

This clone was counted once. The V gene is TRBV9, the J gene TRBJ2-2; D is uncertain. V gave up 0 bases and J gave up 1 base, with 4 bases separating them. The V gene's germline CDR1 is SGDLS and CDR2 YYNGEE. The CDR3 runs 14 residues. CDR3 amino acids: CASSVGGNTGELFF. The CDR3 DNA is TGTGCCAGCAGCGTAGGAGGGAACACCGGGGAGCTGTTTTTT.

Only one count was recorded for this clone. In nucleotides, the CDR3 is TGTGCCAGCAGTAACAGCGGGGGGGCCGCCAATGAGCAGTTCTTC. It is translated as CASSNSGGAANEQFF. J is TRBJ2-1 and V is TRBV6-5; the match to TRBD2 covers 10 bases. Per the germline V gene, CDR1 is MNHEY and CDR2 is SVGAGI. The CDR3 length is 15 residues. After removal of 5 bases from V and 6 bases from J, the junction contained 7 bases not matched to a gene.

The chain has TRBV5-6 and TRBJ2-1, with 8 nucleotides matching TRBD1. This CDR3 region has 18 residues. J lost 1 base, V lost 2 bases, and 11 bases had no gene match. Germline assignment: CDR1 SGHDT and CDR2 YYEEEE. The CDR3: CASSFFRGLKRSYNEQFF. The CDR3 coding sequence is TGTGCCAGCAGCTTTTTCAGGGGGCTTAAAAGGTCCTACAATGAGCAGTTCTTC.

The genes are TRBV4-1 and TRBJ2-3; possible D gene TRBD2, 5 bases. The germline V gene encodes CDR1 MGHRA and CDR2 YSYEKL. Trimming left V 1 base short and J 4 bases short, with 9 bases between. The CDR3 loop spans 14 amino acids. CDR3 region: CASSQVDGADTQYF. CDR3 in DNA: TGCGCCAGCAGCCAAGTTGACGGGGCAGATACGCAGTATTTT.

The chain couples TRBV5-1 to TRBJ2-7, with D hard to call. Germline V gene data show CDR1 as SGHRS and CDR2 as YFSETQ. The CDR3 loop spans 14 amino acids. Trimming left V 4 bases short and J 2 bases short, with 13 bases between. CDR3 coding DNA: TGCGCCAGCAGCATACTGGGCTCCACCTACGAGCAGTACTTC. This gives the protein CASSILGSTYEQYF.

In its sample, this clone was seen once. The chain combines TRBV7-2 with TRBJ2-1; 11 positions agree with TRBD2. V dropped 5 bases and J dropped 5; count of bases not matched to a gene: 11. CDR1 is SGHTA and CDR2 is FQGNSA in the germline V gene. This CDR3 region has 17 residues. This chain's CDR3 is CASSRTRLAGRDNEQFF. For the CDR3, the DNA is TGTGCCAGCAGCCGAACCCGACTAGCGGGGAGAGACAATGAGCAGTTCTTC.

The chain joins TRBV6-5 to TRBJ2-7, with a tentative D call TRBD2 (5 bases). Germline loops: CDR1 MNHEY, CDR2 SVGAGI. The CDR3 loop spans 11 amino acids. Trimming shortened V by 2 bases and J by 10 bases, and 9 bases separated the two germline ends. The CDR3 loop reads CASSYRGLQYF. In nucleotides, the CDR3 is TGTGCCAGCAGTTACAGAGGGTTACAGTACTTC.

The CDR3, as DNA: TGCGCCAGCAGCTGGGACACCTGGGGAAACGAGCAGTACTTC. Its translation is CASSWDTWGNEQYF. This chain joins TRBV5-1 and TRBJ2-7; D may be TRBD1 (6 bases). The CDR3 has 14 amino acids. Germline values: CDR1 SGHRS, CDR2 YFSETQ. V was pared by 3 bases and J by 5 bases, with 15 bases between.

The chain recombines TRBV5-6 with TRBJ1-6, with 9 bases fitting TRBD1. Trimming at V came to 4 bases and at J to 4 bases, leaving 3 bases not matched to a gene. The V gene's germline CDR1 is SGHDT and CDR2 YYEEEE. The CDR3 runs to 15 residues. The CDR3 protein is CASSRQGGYNSPLHF. DNA for the CDR3: TGTGCCAGCAGCCGACAGGGGGGATATAATTCACCCCTCCACTTT.

The chain joins TRBV14 to TRBJ1-4, with 7 bases that match TRBD1. The ends lost 1 base at V and 1 base at J; junction bases unmatched: 3. Germline V gene data show CDR1 as SGHDN and CDR2 as FVKESK. The CDR3 totals 16 residues. In DNA, the CDR3 is TGTGCCAGCAGCCAAGGGTCAGGGGGAACTAATGAAAAACTGTTTTTT. This encodes CASSQGSGGTNEKLFF.

This clone was observed a handful of times. The chain has TRBV4-1 and TRBJ1-1; D not resolved. Germline loops: CDR1 MGHRA, CDR2 YSYEKL. V gave up 0 bases and J gave up 0 bases, with 8 bases separating them. The CDR3 runs 15 residues. CDR3 amino acids: CASSQDHYLNTEAFF. The CDR3 DNA reads TGCGCCAGCAGCCAAGATCATTACTTGAACACTGAAGCTTTCTTT.

The V and J genes are TRBV14 and TRBJ2-7; TRBD2 is a possible D gene (5 bases). This CDR3 has 15 amino acids. V was pared by 5 bases and J by 0 bases, with 14 bases between. The germline V gene encodes CDR1 SGHDN and CDR2 FVKESK. The CDR3 loop reads CASSSVVGSSYEQYF. The CDR3 DNA reads as TGTGCCAGCAGCTCAGTCGTGGGGAGCTCCTACGAGCAGTACTTC.

This sequence joins TRBV4-1 and TRBJ2-2; 7 nucleotides match TRBD1. V shed 5 bases and J 0 bases; nucleotides not matched to a gene: 12. The germline V gene has CDR1 MGHRA and CDR2 YSYEKL. The CDR3 has 18 residues. CDR3 DNA sequence: TGCGCCAGCAGCAACCGGGGCGACAGGGCCGCGAACACCGGGGAGCTGTTTTTT. Translating it yields CASSNRGDRAANTGELFF.

The chain links TRBV20-1 to TRBJ1-2; tentative D call: TRBD1 (6 bases). The CDR3 runs to 10 residues. Trimming stripped 6 bases from V and 7 bases from J, with 9 bases between. Germline-derived CDR1 and CDR2 are DFQATT and SNEGSKA (reference sequence). Here the CDR3 DNA reads TGCAGTGCCCGGGACACTGGCTACACCTTC. Amino acid sequence: CSARDTGYTF.

The chain uses TRBV6-5 and TRBJ1-2; D perhaps matches TRBD1 (6 bases). This CDR3 is built from 15 residues. Trimming pared 5 bases from V and 7 bases from J, leaving 20 bases between. Germline V lookup: CDR1 MNHEY, CDR2 SVGAGI. Here the CDR3 reads CASSPYPGDWGGYTF. CDR3 DNA sequence: TGTGCCAGCAGTCCCTACCCAGGGGATTGGGGTGGCTACACCTTC.

Note on this clone: In the same sample, other DNA sequences code for this CDR3. The V gene is TRBV29-1, the J gene TRBJ2-7; D ambiguous. The CDR3 runs 13 residues. With 2 bases removed from V and 7 bases from J, the gap between germline ends came to 15 bases. From germline, CDR1 is SQVTM and CDR2 ANQGSEA. CDR3 region: CSVERANAREQYF. CDR3 coding DNA: TGCAGCGTTGAACGCGCAAACGCTCGAGAGCAGTACTTC.

The chain has TRBV6-1 and TRBJ2-7; no clear D gene. The CDR3 runs to 17 residues. V lost 4 bases and J lost 0, with 19 bases in between. The germline V gene has CDR1 MNHNS and CDR2 SASEGT. The CDR3 DNA reads as TGTGCCAGCAGTGCCCCAGAGGAGCCAGAGCTCTCCTACGAGCAGTACTTC. It codes for CASSAPEEPELSYEQYF.

This clone has just a few counts. CDR3 in DNA: TGTGCCAGCAGCCCACCATCCCCAAAAGGACAGAGCTACGAGCAGTACTTC. This encodes CASSPPSPKGQSYEQYF. The chain couples TRBV7-4 to TRBJ2-7; the D gene is possibly TRBD1 (6 bases). This CDR3 is 17 amino acids long. Germline values: CDR1 SGHVT, CDR2 SQSDAQ. Trimming took 5 bases from V and 3 from J, leaving 23 bases between them.

This clone was seen only once. V and J are TRBV27 and TRBJ1-5; D unresolved. Germline V gives CDR1 MNHEY, CDR2 SMNVEV (reference sequence). This CDR3 spans 14 amino acids. V shed 5 bases and J shed 3 bases, with 11 bases lying between them. CDR3 protein: CASSERPYNQPQHF. DNA for the CDR3: TGTGCCAGCAGTGAGCGACCTTACAATCAGCCCCAGCATTTT.

The gene calls are TRBV6-5 and TRBJ2-6; D uncertain. The CDR3 is 14 amino acids. Trimming took 9 bases from V and 3 from J, leaving 12 bases between them. The germline gives CDR1 MNHEY, CDR2 SVGAGI. CDR3 amino acids: CASQVLGGANVLTF. The CDR3 DNA sequence: TGTGCCAGTCAGGTGTTAGGTGGGGCCAACGTCCTGACTTTC.

This chain uses TRBV7-9 with TRBJ2-7; D might be TRBD2 (6 bases). This CDR3 has 11 amino acids. Trimming shortened V by 5 bases and J by 9 bases, and 11 bases separated the two germline ends. Germline values: CDR1 SEHNR, CDR2 FQNEAQ (reference sequence). In DNA form, the CDR3 reads TGTGCCAGCAGCCTCGGGCGGGGGCAGTACTTC. Translating gives CASSLGRGQYF.

The genes are TRBV2 and TRBJ1-3, with a possible D match to TRBD1 (5 bases). V dropped 6 bases and J dropped 0 bases, with 15 bases sitting between them. Germline CDR1 reads SNHLY; CDR2 reads FYNNEI. CDR3 size: 16 residues. In nucleotides, the CDR3 is TGTGCCAGCAGCCAAGACAGCGATGGCTCTGGAAACACCATATATTTT. This codes for CASSQDSDGSGNTIYF.

The rearrangement links TRBV7-3 to TRBJ2-3; D remains unclear. Per germline, CDR1 SGHTA and CDR2 FQGTGA. The V and J ends lost 2 bases and 0 bases respectively, with 9 bases between them. The length of the CDR3 is 15 residues. CDR3 residues: CASSLGLTSTDTQYF. DNA for the CDR3: TGTGCCAGCAGCTTAGGGCTAACTAGCACAGATACGCAGTATTTT.

V gene TRBV5-4 combines with J gene TRBJ1-6, with D perhaps matching TRBD1 (5 bases). Germline V CDR1 and CDR2: SGHNT, YYREEE (reference sequence). V shed 0 bases and J shed 0 bases, with 16 bases lying between them. CDR3 length: 19 residues. This CDR3 reads CASSLARGIESSYNSPLHF. CDR3 bases: TGTGCCAGCAGCTTGGCCCGGGGGATCGAGAGCTCCTATAATTCACCCCTCCACTTT.